These 30 T cell receptor beta chains were all obtained from the same sample, sequenced in a study of early T cells in non-severe SARS-CoV-2 infection. MiXCR, run by TCRdb on the 5' RACE reads, gives a single entry per CDR3 protein. The data contain about 59,000 distinct CDR3 sequences, around 13% of them seen just once; the ten biggest clones take up approximately 1.3%. The specimen sequenced was whole blood. The receptor set was obtained from an adult who was a healthcare worker with PCR-confirmed SARS-CoV-2 infection or an uninfected control (not recorded which).

This clonotype has a handful of counts. This chain joins TRBV6-1 and TRBJ1-2; 8 positions match TRBD1. The CDR3 contains 13 residues. V lost 8 bases to trimming and J lost 6 bases; unmatched junction nucleotides: 8. Germline V gene sequence: CDR1 MNHNS, CDR2 SASEGT. The CDR3 DNA is TGTGCCAGCCTACCCACAGGGGGAGATGGCTACACCTTC. It is translated as CASLPTGGDGYTF.

The table lists this clonotype with a few counts. This chain joins TRBV6-2 or TRBV6-3 and TRBJ2-1; tentatively, D is TRBD2 (5 bases). V was pared by 6 bases and J by 8 bases, with 20 bases between. The CDR3 loop spans 15 amino acids. CDR1 MNHEY and CDR2 SVGEGT come from the germline V gene. CDR3 loop: CASRDRAGVMDEQFF. CDR3 bases: TGTGCCAGCAGGGACCGGGCCGGGGTTATGGATGAGCAGTTCTTC.

In its sample, this clonotype was seen a few times. The chain employs TRBV7-9 and TRBJ2-6; D remains unclear. Looked up from germline, CDR1 is SEHNR and CDR2 is FQNEAQ (reference sequence). The CDR3 is made up of 13 amino acids. Trimming removed 2 bases at V and 11 bases at J, with 10 bases between. DNA of the CDR3: TGTGCCAGCAGCTTACGCCGCTTAGACGTCCTGACTTTC. It specifies CASSLRRLDVLTF.

This clonotype was counted at least ten times. This sequence joins TRBV6-2 or TRBV6-3 and TRBJ2-3; 9 positions match TRBD1. After removal of 4 bases from V and 3 bases from J, the junction contained 2 bases not matched to a gene. This CDR3 region has 14 residues. Germline lookup yields CDR1 MNHEY and CDR2 SVGEGT. The CDR3 reads CASSSGTGTDTQYF. CDR3 sequence (DNA): TGTGCCAGCAGTTCCGGGACAGGGACAGATACGCAGTATTTT.

This chain uses TRBV7-8 with TRBJ1-6; the D gene is possibly TRBD1 (5 bases). V lost 5 bases, J lost 7 bases, and 15 bases lay in between. The CDR3 consists of 15 residues. The germline V gene has CDR1 SGHVS and CDR2 FQNEAQ. The CDR3 DNA follows: TGTGCCAGCAGCCGGGCCGGGGCAGGGAATTCACCCCTCCACTTT. Its translation: CASSRAGAGNSPLHF.

For the CDR3, the DNA is TGTGCCAGCAGCTTACCGCAGGGGGCGGTCTTGAACACTGAAGCTTTCTTT. This encodes CASSLPQGAVLNTEAFF. This chain links TRBV11-2 with TRBJ1-1, with 8 positions matching TRBD1. In germline, CDR1 is SGHAT, CDR2 FQNNGV. V lost 2 bases to trimming and J lost 0 bases; unmatched junction nucleotides: 8. The CDR3 spans 17 residues.

This clonotype was counted at least ten times. This chain connects TRBV20-1 to TRBJ2-3; 7 bases are shared with TRBD2. This CDR3 is 15 amino acids long. Looked up from germline, CDR1 is DFQATT and CDR2 is SNEGSKA (reference sequence). J gave up 3 bases and V 5 bases, and 11 bases lay outside the gene matches. In nucleotides, the CDR3 is TGCAGTGCTCACATAGCGGGTCGGATTACAGATACGCAGTATTTT. It translates to CSAHIAGRITDTQYF.

This clonotype is judged medium-sized (0.01 to 0.1%). The chain is built from TRBV29-1 and TRBJ1-2; D might be TRBD1 (5 bases). Germline CDR1 reads SQVTM; CDR2 reads ANQGSEA. Trimming stripped 1 base from V and 8 bases from J, with 14 bases between. CDR3 length equals 13 residues. In DNA, the CDR3 is TGCAGCGTTGAAGGAGGTCTGGCAGGGGGCTACACCTTC. This codes for CSVEGGLAGGYTF.

V and J are TRBV11-2 and TRBJ2-1; weak D call: TRBD2 (6 bases). V lost 3 bases and J lost 0, with 9 bases in between. Per germline, CDR1 SGHAT and CDR2 FQNNGV. CDR3 size: 15 residues. CDR3 bases: TGTGCCAGCAGCTTGGCGGGGTTCTCCTACAATGAGCAGTTCTTC. Protein: CASSLAGFSYNEQFF. The full variable domain, with the rest looked up from reference TRBV11-2 and TRBJ2-1, is EAGVAQSPRYKIIEKRQSVAFWCNPISGHATLYWYQQILGQGPKLLIQFQNNGVVDDSQLPKDRFSAERLKGVDSTLKIQPAKLEDSAVYLCASSLAGFSYNEQFFGPGTRLTVL.

This clonotype has a count of ten or more. The J gene is TRBJ2-1, the V gene TRBV20-1; 9 bases fit TRBD2. The CDR3 is 17 amino acids. Germline CDR1 is DFQATT and CDR2 is SNEGSKA (reference sequence). The V and J ends lost 1 base and 7 bases, in that order; junction bases with no gene match: 14. DNA for the CDR3: TGCAGTGCTAGAGTATTGAGATTTGCGGGGGGGCGGAATGAGCAGTTCTTC. It yields the protein CSARVLRFAGGRNEQFF.

The gene calls are TRBV18 and TRBJ2-7; D is uncertain. The germline CDR1 and CDR2 sequences are KGHSH and LQKENI. The germline V and J ends were trimmed by 0 bases and 4 bases, with 7 bases remaining between them. The CDR3 is 13 residues long. The CDR3 region is CASSPPFGYEQYF. The CDR3, as DNA: TGTGCCAGCTCACCACCTTTCGGGTACGAGCAGTACTTC.

The rearrangement links TRBV20-1 to TRBJ1-6, with D perhaps TRBD1 (5 bases). Germline CDR1 is DFQATT and CDR2 is SNEGSKA (reference sequence). V lost 6 bases, J lost 10 bases, and 16 bases lay in between. This CDR3 contains 13 residues. CDR3 nucleotides: TGCAGTGCACCCGGGACCTCTGGGTCACCCCTCCACTTT. Amino acids: CSAPGTSGSPLHF.

There are many counts of this clonotype. The rearrangement uses TRBV4-3 and TRBJ2-7; no definite D call. V was trimmed by 3 bases and J by 0 bases, leaving 12 bases between them. The CDR3 consists of 15 residues. Per the germline V gene, CDR1 is LGHNA and CDR2 is YSLEER. This CDR3 is CASSHPDGCSYEQYF. The DNA of the CDR3 is TGCGCCAGCAGCCATCCCGACGGATGCTCCTACGAGCAGTACTTC.

The chain couples TRBV12-5 to TRBJ1-6; 10 positions match TRBD1. The trim removed 7 bases at V and 5 bases at J, leaving 8 bases unmatched. Germline assignment: CDR1 LGHNT and CDR2 FRNRAP. The CDR3 is 16 amino acids. Here the CDR3 DNA reads TGTGCTAGTGCCGGGGACAGGGGAAGTAATAATTCACCCCTCCACTTT. Translation: CASAGDRGSNNSPLHF.

This chain joins TRBV6-2 or TRBV6-3 and TRBJ2-3, with TRBD2 as a possible D gene (6 bases). Per germline, CDR1 MNHEY and CDR2 SVGEGT. This CDR3 contains 14 residues. With 5 bases removed from V and 6 bases from J, the gap between germline ends came to 15 bases. CDR3 sequence reads: CASSRGLLGDTQYF. Written as DNA, the CDR3 is TGTGCCAGCAGTAGGGGACTCTTGGGCGATACGCAGTATTTT.

The V gene is TRBV9, the J gene TRBJ2-7; 10 nucleotides align to TRBD2. In germline, CDR1 is SGDLS, CDR2 YYNGEE. The CDR3 has 16 amino acids. V gave up 0 bases and J gave up 7 bases; unmatched junction bases: 10. CDR3 nucleotides: TGTGCCAGCAGCGTAGCTCCCGGGACTAGCGAGGGAGAGCAGTACTTC. This encodes CASSVAPGTSEGEQYF. The full variable domain, in which reference TRBV9 and TRBJ2-7 provide the parts outside the CDR3, is DSGVTQTPKHLITATGQRVTLRCSPRSGDLSVYWYQQSLDQGLQFLIQYYNGEERAKGNILERFSAQQFPDLHSELNLSSLELGDSALYFCASSVAPGTSEGEQYFGPGTRLTVT.

This clonotype came up a few times. CDR3 residues: CASSPRTRGEQYF. In nucleotides, the CDR3 is TGTGCCAGCAGCCCCCGGACCCGGGGAGAGCAGTACTTC. V usage is TRBV7-6 and J usage is TRBJ2-7; maybe TRBD2 (5 bases). The CDR3 length is 13 residues. Germline CDR1 SGHVS, CDR2 FNYEAQ. Trimming removed 5 bases at V and 7 bases at J, with 15 bases between.

This clonotype was seen many times. This chain connects TRBV29-1 to TRBJ1-1; no reliable D call. The V gene's germline CDR1 is SQVTM and CDR2 ANQGSEA. The CDR3 is 12 residues long. Trimming took off 4 bases at V and 1 base at J, with 7 bases between the two ends. The CDR3 region has the DNA TGCAGCGTTGTAGGGAGGAACACTGAAGCTTTCTTT. Amino acids: CSVVGRNTEAFF.

The gene calls are TRBV5-1 and TRBJ2-1, with D maybe TRBD2 (6 bases). Germline V CDR1 and CDR2: SGHRS, YFSETQ. This CDR3 spans 15 amino acids. V dropped 4 bases and J dropped 2 bases, with 13 bases sitting between them. The CDR3 nucleotides read TGCGCCAGCAGCGGTTCGGGGGTAACCTACAATGAGCAGTTCTTC. It yields the protein CASSGSGVTYNEQFF.

This clonotype was observed at least ten times. The chain employs TRBV12-3 or TRBV12-4 and TRBJ2-5; TRBD2 aligns across 15 bases. The CDR3 has 17 amino acids. V was clipped by 6 bases and J by 4 bases; unmatched bases: 9. DNA of the CDR3: TGTGCCAGCAGCTTCAACAGGGGACTAGCGGGGGGAGAGACCCAGTACTTC. This codes for CASSFNRGLAGGETQYF.

This clonotype has only a few counts. The chain employs TRBV28 and TRBJ2-5, with D perhaps being TRBD1 or TRBD2 (5 bases each). V lost 1 base to trimming and J lost 8 bases, with 17 bases between them. Germline V lookup: CDR1 MDHEN, CDR2 SYDVKM. This CDR3 contains 15 residues. CDR3 nucleotides: TGTGCCAGCAGTTTATTCCCTCCGGGACGGACTACCCAGTACTTC. Translating it yields CASSLFPPGRTTQYF.

Only a few counts were recorded for this clonotype. V is TRBV4-3 and J is TRBJ1-6; D is ambiguous. Germline CDR1 is LGHNA and CDR2 is YSLEER. The CDR3 contains 15 residues. V shed 4 bases and J shed 12 bases, with 19 bases lying between them. This CDR3 is CASSPMVTAVGPLHF. CDR3 sequence (DNA): TGCGCCAGCAGCCCCATGGTGACGGCGGTTGGACCCCTCCACTTT.

The gene calls are TRBV12-3 or TRBV12-4 and TRBJ1-5; D perhaps matches TRBD1 (6 bases). The CDR3 sequence is 14 residues long. V dropped 6 bases and J dropped 6 bases, with 15 bases sitting between them. CDR3 bases: TGTGCCAGCAGCGAGGGGCAGGGGATTCAGCCCCAGCATTTT. Translated, it gives CASSEGQGIQPQHF.

This clonotype was counted many times. The CDR3, as DNA: TGCGCCAGCAAGGTGGGCCCCCAGCAGAATGAGCAGTTCTTC. Amino acids: CASKVGPQQNEQFF. The rearrangement joins TRBV5-1 to TRBJ2-1; D unresolved. CDR1 is SGHRS and CDR2 is YFSETQ in the germline V gene. V was cut by 6 bases and J by 7 bases, with 17 bases left in between. The CDR3 contains 14 residues.

This clonotype has at least ten counts. The V gene is TRBV11-2, the J gene TRBJ2-1; D is unresolved. Germline V gene data show CDR1 as SGHAT and CDR2 as FQNNGV. With 8 bases removed from V and 4 bases from J, the gap between germline ends came to 15 bases. There are 14 residues in the CDR3. The CDR3 DNA sequence: TGTGCCAGCGGGGTCACGGGCGTTTACAATGAGCAGTTCTTC. Protein: CASGVTGVYNEQFF.

The gene calls are TRBV2 and TRBJ2-1; 9 nucleotides agree with TRBD2. The V gene's germline CDR1 is SNHLY and CDR2 FYNNEI. CDR3 length: 13 residues. The V and J ends lost 8 bases and 8 bases, in that order; junction bases with no gene match: 7. In DNA, the CDR3 is TGTGCCAGCGGATTTAGCGGGGGATATGAGCAGTTCTTC. It encodes CASGFSGGYEQFF.

The chain carries TRBV6-4 and TRBJ1-2, with D tentatively TRBD1 (5 bases). Germline V gives CDR1 MRHNA, CDR2 SNTAGT. The CDR3 runs 13 residues. The V end lost 3 bases, the J end lost 7 bases, and 12 bases lay between the germline ends. The DNA for the CDR3 is TGTGCCAGCAGTGAGGTTTTTGGGGCTGGCTACACCTTC. It specifies CASSEVFGAGYTF.

The V and J genes are TRBV6-5 and TRBJ1-5; D remains unclear. The CDR3 covers 13 residues. Germline V gene sequence: CDR1 MNHEY, CDR2 SVGAGI. V was clipped by 5 bases and J by 4 bases, with 9 bases between them. CDR3 coding DNA: TGTGCCAGCAGTACCCGACGGAATCAGCCCCAGCATTTT. As protein: CASSTRRNQPQHF.

The gene calls are TRBV5-1 and TRBJ1-6; 9 nucleotides agree with TRBD1. The CDR3 covers 18 residues. From germline, CDR1 is SGHRS and CDR2 YFSETQ. The J segment lost 10 bases and the V segment lost 0 bases, leaving 14 bases of the junction unmatched. The CDR3 region has the DNA TGCGCCAGCAGCTTGGCGGTCCCGGGACAGGGCTCTCGGTCACCCCTCCACTTT. Its protein is CASSLAVPGQGSRSPLHF.

This clonotype was recorded at least ten times. This chain uses TRBV11-3 with TRBJ2-1, with D possibly being TRBD1 (6 bases). CDR1 and CDR2 (germline): SGHNT, YENEEA. This CDR3 spans 14 amino acids. Trimming left V 1 base short and J 8 bases short, with 12 bases between. DNA of the CDR3: TGTGCCAGCAGCTTAGGGGGGCCGGTCGATGAGCAGTTCTTC. Translated, it gives CASSLGGPVDEQFF.